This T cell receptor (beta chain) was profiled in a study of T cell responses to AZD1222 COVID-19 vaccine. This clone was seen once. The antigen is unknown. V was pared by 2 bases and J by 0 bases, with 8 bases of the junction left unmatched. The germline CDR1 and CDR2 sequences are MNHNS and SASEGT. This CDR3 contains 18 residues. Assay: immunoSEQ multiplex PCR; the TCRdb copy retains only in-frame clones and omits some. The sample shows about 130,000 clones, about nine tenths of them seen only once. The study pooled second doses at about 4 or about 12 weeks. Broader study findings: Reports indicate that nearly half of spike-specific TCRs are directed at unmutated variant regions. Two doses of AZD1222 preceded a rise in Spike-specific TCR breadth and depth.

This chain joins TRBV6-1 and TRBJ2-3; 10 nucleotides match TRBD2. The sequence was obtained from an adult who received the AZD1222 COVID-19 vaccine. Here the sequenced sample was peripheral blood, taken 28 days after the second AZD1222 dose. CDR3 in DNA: TGTGCCAGCAGTGAACGACTAGCGGGCGGAACTAGCACAGATACGCAGTATTTT. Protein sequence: CASSERLAGGTSTDTQYF.